These 32 T cell receptor beta chains were all obtained from the same sample, sequenced in a study of cytomegalovirus exposure and HLA in healthy donors. Primers: 60 Vbeta forward and 13 Jbeta reverse. Libraries were prepared by immunoSEQ multiplex PCR; TCRdb keeps only in-frame clonotypes and omits some of them. The sample has about 160,000 clones, roughly 85% seen once; the top ten hold nearly 8.5%. Material for sequencing was PBMCs. The receptors derive from a male donor in good health and CMV-seropositive.

A remark on this clone: Germline and junction disagree at one end, which may indicate a read error. V is TRBV7-8 and J is TRBJ2-7; D perhaps matches TRBD2 (6 bases). CDR3 length equals 17 residues. Germline assignment: CDR1 SGHVS and CDR2 FQNEAQ. The CDR3 sequence is CASNLGPGLSTAYEQYF. The CDR3 DNA sequence: TGTGCCAGCAACTTAGGGCCCGGACTATCCACCGCCTACGAGCAGTACTTC.

The chain links TRBV7-2 to TRBJ1-2; 11 nucleotides agree with TRBD1. J was trimmed by 3 bases and V by 4 bases; bases with no gene match: 7. Per germline, CDR1 SGHTA and CDR2 FQGNSA. The CDR3 has 16 residues. The CDR3 region has the DNA TGTGCCAGCAGCTCCGGGACAGGGGGTGTTTACTATGGCTACACCTTC. Translating gives CASSSGTGGVYYGYTF.

This clone was detected a few times. The rearrangement joins TRBV18 to TRBJ1-1; possibly TRBD1 for D (5 bases). Germline V gives CDR1 KGHSH, CDR2 LQKENI. Trimming removed 4 bases at V and 2 bases at J, with 14 bases between. This CDR3 comprises 15 residues. The CDR3 bases are TGTGCCAGCTCACTCGGGGGGAGCCTAAACACTGAAGCTTTCTTT. Translating it yields CASSLGGSLNTEAFF.

This clone was recorded once. The chain is built from TRBV27 and TRBJ1-2; TRBD1 matches 11 bases. The V gene end was trimmed by 5 bases and the J gene end by 6 bases; junction bases not matched to a gene: 8. The CDR3 consists of 15 residues. Per the germline V gene, CDR1 is MNHEY and CDR2 is SMNVEV (reference sequence). The CDR3 loop is CASSLGQGAFDGYTF. The CDR3 nucleotides read TGTGCCAGCAGTCTCGGACAGGGGGCTTTCGATGGCTACACCTTC.

The gene calls are TRBV6-6 and TRBJ2-7, with a possible D match to TRBD2 (6 bases). Trimming stripped 2 bases from V and 4 bases from J, with 9 bases between. The CDR3 runs 13 residues. CDR1 is MNHNY, CDR2 SVGAGI, per germline (reference sequence). CDR3 sequence: CASSYPGGYEQYF. The CDR3 DNA follows: TGTGCCAGCAGTTACCCCGGGGGTTACGAGCAGTACTTC.

This clone was counted a few times. The chain has TRBV14 and TRBJ2-7, with 9 bases matching TRBD1. The CDR3 is made up of 15 amino acids. Trimming cost V 3 bases and J 5 bases; bases outside gene matches: 8. CDR1 is SGHDN and CDR2 is FVKESK in the germline V gene. The CDR3 loop reads CASSQGQGKSHEQYF. The CDR3 DNA is TGTGCCAGCAGCCAGGGACAGGGAAAAAGCCACGAGCAGTACTTC.

The gene calls are TRBV2 and TRBJ2-2, with D hard to call. Trimming cost V 1 base and J 3 bases, with 3 bases left between them. This CDR3 has 13 residues. Germline V gene sequence: CDR1 SNHLY, CDR2 FYNNEI. The CDR3 DNA sequence: TGTGCCAGCAGTGAAGTAGACACCGGGGAGCTGTTTTTT. It specifies CASSEVDTGELFF.

The J gene is TRBJ2-1, the V gene TRBV7-2; weak D call: TRBD2 (5 bases). Trimming shortened V by 2 bases and J by 9 bases, and 14 bases separated the two germline ends. CDR3 size: 14 residues. Germline CDR1 SGHTA, CDR2 FQGNSA. CDR3 amino acids: CASSLSPGGFEQFF. The CDR3 DNA reads as TGTGCCAGCAGCTTAAGCCCGGGCGGGTTTGAGCAGTTCTTC. Full variable domain (remainder filled in from reference TRBV7-2 and TRBJ2-1): GAGVSQSPSNKVTEKGKDVELRCDPISGHTALYWYRQSLGQGLEFLIYFQGNSAPDKSGLPSDRFSAERTGGSVSTLTIQRTQQEDSAVYLCASSLSPGGFEQFFGPGTRLTVL.

The sample holds a few counts of this clone. The chain joins TRBV28 to TRBJ1-4; D is ambiguous. Deletions cut 7 bases from V and 3 bases from J, with 21 bases between. Germline CDR1 is MDHEN and CDR2 is SYDVKM. There are 17 residues in the CDR3. In DNA, the CDR3 is TGTGCCAGCATGGGAGACACTAACCGTCACCCTAATGAAAAACTGTTTTTT. As protein: CASMGDTNRHPNEKLFF.

This rearrangement joins TRBV19 to TRBJ2-5; D call uncertain. CDR3 length: 11 amino acids. The V end was cut by 6 bases, the J end by 2 bases, with 4 bases between. The germline V gene has CDR1 LNHDA and CDR2 SQIVND (reference sequence). Here the CDR3 DNA reads TGTGCCAGTAGAGAGCAAGAGACCCAGTACTTC. This gives the protein CASREQETQYF.

Only one count was recorded for this clone. The CDR3, as DNA: TGTGCCAGCAGTGAAGATGGTCTAGGCGAGCAGTACTTC. It specifies CASSEDGLGEQYF. This chain connects TRBV6-1 to TRBJ2-7; D is unresolved. Germline CDR1 is MNHNS and CDR2 is SASEGT. V lost 1 base and J 6 bases, leaving 10 bases between the germline ends. The CDR3 sequence is 13 residues long.

The rearrangement links TRBV27 to TRBJ1-4, with 9 bases identical to TRBD1. This CDR3 is 14 amino acids long. The trim removed 6 bases at V and 7 bases at J, leaving 6 bases unmatched. Germline CDR1 is MNHEY and CDR2 is SMNVEV (reference sequence). The CDR3 nucleotides read TGTGCCAGCAGCAAGGACAGGGGAGGTGAAAAACTGTTTTTT. This gives the protein CASSKDRGGEKLFF. Supplemented by reference TRBV27 and TRBJ1-4, the full variable domain reads EAQVTQNPRYLITVTGKKLTVTCSQNMNHEYMSWYRQDPGLGLRQIYYSMNVEVTDKGDVPEGYKVSRKEKRNFPLILESPSPNQTSLYFCASSKDRGGEKLFFGSGTQLSVL.

This chain uses TRBV30 with TRBJ1-2, with D possibly matching TRBD1 (5 bases). CDR1 GTSNPN and CDR2 SVGIG come from the germline V gene (reference sequence). There are 13 residues in the CDR3. Trimming pared 5 bases from V and 4 bases from J, leaving 14 bases between. The CDR3 loop reads CAWGDGSGYGYTF. CDR3 nucleotides: TGTGCCTGGGGGGACGGGAGCGGCTATGGCTACACCTTC. Supplemented by reference TRBV30 and TRBJ1-2, the full variable domain reads SQTIHQWPATLVQPVGSPLSLECTVEGTSNPNLYWYRQAAGRGLQLLFYSVGIGQISSEVPQNLSASRPQDRQFILSSKKLLLSDSGFYLCAWGDGSGYGYTFGSGTRLTVV.

The chain recombines TRBV10-3 with TRBJ2-3; possible D gene TRBD2, 6 bases. CDR3 length equals 17 residues. The germline V gene has CDR1 ENHRY and CDR2 SYGVKD. V lost 0 bases, J lost 1 base, and 14 bases lay in between. The CDR3 DNA sequence: TGTGCCATCAGTGAGTCTCGTGTCGGGAGAGGCACAGATACGCAGTATTTT. It encodes CAISESRVGRGTDTQYF.

The chain recombines TRBV7-6 with TRBJ2-5; 7 bases agree with TRBD2. The length of the CDR3 is 13 residues. With V trimmed by 2 bases and J by 5 bases, 2 bases remained unmatched. Per germline, CDR1 SGHVS and CDR2 FNYEAQ. The CDR3 DNA reads as TGTGCCAGCAGCTTAAACGGGGGGGAGACCCAGTACTTC. Translated, it gives CASSLNGGETQYF.

V and J are TRBV27 and TRBJ2-7; TRBD2 is a possible D gene (5 bases). Trimming cost V 0 bases and J 7 bases, with 10 bases left between them. This CDR3 is built from 13 residues. The germline V gene has CDR1 MNHEY and CDR2 SMNVEV (reference sequence). The DNA for the CDR3 is TGTGCCAGCAGTTTATCCTCGACGGGAGAGCAGTACTTC. It specifies CASSLSSTGEQYF.

The chain employs TRBV7-6 and TRBJ2-2; D is perhaps TRBD1 (7 bases). The germline gives CDR1 SGHVS, CDR2 FNYEAQ. The CDR3 runs 14 residues. The ends were cut back, 6 bases at V and 3 bases at J, with 11 bases in the middle. CDR3 sequence reads: CASRPGGHTGELFF. For the CDR3, the DNA is TGTGCCAGCAGACCAGGGGGGCACACCGGGGAGCTGTTTTTT.

This clone was seen a single time. This chain uses TRBV5-6 with TRBJ2-5; unclear D gene. The germline V gene encodes CDR1 SGHDT and CDR2 YYEEEE. V lost 4 bases and J 5 bases, leaving 12 bases between the germline ends. The CDR3 contains 13 residues. CDR3 amino acids: CASSLESQETQYF. DNA for the CDR3: TGTGCCAGCAGCCTTGAATCCCAGGAGACCCAGTACTTC.

V usage is TRBV27 and J usage is TRBJ2-5, with D uncertain. The tail of the sequence fits TRBJ2-7 better, so the J call may be wrong. Germline V gives CDR1 MNHEY, CDR2 SMNVEV (reference sequence). This CDR3 is built from 13 residues. The CDR3 reads CASSFSRTPEQYF. CDR3 sequence (DNA): TGTGCCAGCAGTTTTTCCCGAACCCCCGAGCAGTACTTC.

The genes are TRBV7-2 and TRBJ2-5, with TRBD2 identical over 10 bases. The CDR3 runs 17 residues. Per the germline V gene, CDR1 is SGHTA and CDR2 is FQGNSA. The trim removed 1 base at V and 5 bases at J, leaving 10 bases unmatched. DNA for the CDR3: TGTGCCAGCAGCTTAGAGCTCCTAGCGGGAGTCCCCGAGACCCAGTACTTC. Translation gives CASSLELLAGVPETQYF.

V gene TRBV5-1 combines with J gene TRBJ1-1; the match to TRBD1 covers 11 bases. V was clipped by 4 bases and J by 1 base; unmatched bases: 6. This CDR3 is 16 amino acids long. The germline CDR1 and CDR2 sequences are SGHRS and YFSETQ. The CDR3 DNA follows: TGCGCCAGCAGCCTCGGACAGGGGGCGTCGAACACTGAAGCTTTCTTT. It codes for CASSLGQGASNTEAFF. Based on the CDR3 plus reference TRBV5-1 and TRBJ1-1, the full variable domain is KAGVTQTPRYLIKTRGQQVTLSCSPISGHRSVSWYQQTPGQGLQFLFEYFSETQRNKGNFPGRFSGRQFSNSRSEMNVSTLELGDSALYLCASSLGQGASNTEAFFGQGTRLTVV.

The rearrangement links TRBV6-1 to TRBJ1-5; 7 nucleotides line up with TRBD1. Germline assignment: CDR1 MNHNS and CDR2 SASEGT. The trim removed 1 base at V and 4 bases at J, leaving 10 bases unmatched. The CDR3 is 17 amino acids. The CDR3 DNA follows: TGTGCCAGCAGTGAAGTGGTGACAGGGTTCGCAAATCAGCCCCAGCATTTT. This sequence encodes CASSEVVTGFANQPQHF.

The chain couples TRBV18 to TRBJ2-2; D unclear. The CDR3 is made up of 12 amino acids. The germline V gene has CDR1 KGHSH and CDR2 LQKENI. V was cut by 3 bases and J by 5 bases, with 4 bases left in between. CDR3 loop: CASSPRTGELFF. The CDR3 DNA reads TGTGCCAGCTCACCGCGAACCGGGGAGCTGTTTTTT.

The chain employs TRBV19 and TRBJ2-1; 7 positions agree with TRBD1. Germline assignment: CDR1 LNHDA and CDR2 SQIVND (reference sequence). With 5 bases clipped from V and 6 bases from J, the junction kept 7 bases outside the gene matches. The CDR3 loop spans 14 amino acids. In DNA form, the CDR3 reads TGTGCCAGTAGTCCCCTCACAGGGGCCAATGAGCAGTTCTTC. Its protein product is CASSPLTGANEQFF.

The chain uses TRBV13 and TRBJ1-1; no firm D call. The CDR3 is made up of 13 amino acids. The V and J ends lost 4 bases and 6 bases respectively, with 12 bases between them. Germline V lookup: CDR1 PRHDT, CDR2 FYEKMQ (reference sequence). The CDR3, as DNA: TGTGCCAGCAGCTCACCCGGAGCCTCTGAAGCTTTCTTT. This sequence encodes CASSSPGASEAFF.

The V gene is TRBV28, the J gene TRBJ1-1; D is perhaps TRBD1 (5 bases). V was pared by 8 bases and J by 3 bases, with 19 bases between. The length of the CDR3 is 15 residues. Germline assignment: CDR1 MDHEN and CDR2 SYDVKM. The CDR3 is CASRVGGGSHTEAFF. CDR3 coding DNA: TGTGCCAGCCGCGTCGGGGGGGGATCGCACACTGAAGCTTTCTTT.

With regard to this clone: The junction differs from germline at one of its ends, possibly a read error. The rearrangement links TRBV13 to TRBJ2-6, with D possibly matching TRBD1 (5 bases). The CDR3 is 16 amino acids. The germline V gene encodes CDR1 PRHDT and CDR2 FYEKMQ (reference sequence). The DNA for the CDR3 is TGTGCCAGCAGATTAACTATGTATTCTGGGGCCAACGGCCTGACTTTC. Its protein is CASRLTMYSGANGLTF.

This chain connects TRBV6-1 to TRBJ1-1; unclear D gene. V shed 0 bases and J shed 1 base, with 6 bases lying between them. This CDR3 is built from 14 residues. Germline V gene sequence: CDR1 MNHNS, CDR2 SASEGT. For the CDR3, the DNA is TGTGCCAGCAGTGAAGCTAGAAGGAACACTGAAGCTTTCTTT. It translates to CASSEARRNTEAFF.

The chain is built from TRBV14 and TRBJ1-1; perhaps TRBD1 as D (6 bases). V lost 2 bases, J lost 1 base, and 11 bases lay in between. This CDR3 has 15 residues. In germline, CDR1 is SGHDN, CDR2 FVKESK. CDR3: CASSQWGLGNTEAFF. Here the CDR3 DNA reads TGTGCCAGCAGCCAATGGGGGCTGGGGAACACTGAAGCTTTCTTT.

The J gene is TRBJ2-7, the V gene TRBV5-8; no clear D. Germline CDR1 and CDR2: SGHTS and YDEGEE. The CDR3 length is 14 residues. V lost 1 base and J 5 bases, leaving 13 bases between the germline ends. CDR3 amino acids: CASSLTSPKNEQYF. The CDR3 nucleotides read TGTGCCAGCAGCTTGACGAGCCCCAAAAACGAGCAGTACTTC.

The chain links TRBV15 to TRBJ1-5, with D tentatively TRBD1 (6 bases). Germline assignment: CDR1 LNHNV and CDR2 YYDKDF (reference sequence). The length of the CDR3 is 17 residues. V lost 3 bases and J lost 0, with 15 bases in between. The CDR3 loop reads CATSSYTDRSSNQPQHF. CDR3 sequence (DNA): TGTGCCACCAGCAGTTATACCGACAGGAGTAGCAATCAGCCCCAGCATTTT.

V is TRBV19 and J is TRBJ1-3; D may be TRBD1 (6 bases). The length of the CDR3 is 16 residues. CDR1 is LNHDA, CDR2 SQIVND, per germline (reference sequence). Trimming left V 5 bases short and J 0 bases short, with 14 bases between. CDR3 bases: TGTGCCAGTAGTTCAGGACAGTCTAACTCTGGAAACACCATATATTTT. Protein: CASSSGQSNSGNTIYF.